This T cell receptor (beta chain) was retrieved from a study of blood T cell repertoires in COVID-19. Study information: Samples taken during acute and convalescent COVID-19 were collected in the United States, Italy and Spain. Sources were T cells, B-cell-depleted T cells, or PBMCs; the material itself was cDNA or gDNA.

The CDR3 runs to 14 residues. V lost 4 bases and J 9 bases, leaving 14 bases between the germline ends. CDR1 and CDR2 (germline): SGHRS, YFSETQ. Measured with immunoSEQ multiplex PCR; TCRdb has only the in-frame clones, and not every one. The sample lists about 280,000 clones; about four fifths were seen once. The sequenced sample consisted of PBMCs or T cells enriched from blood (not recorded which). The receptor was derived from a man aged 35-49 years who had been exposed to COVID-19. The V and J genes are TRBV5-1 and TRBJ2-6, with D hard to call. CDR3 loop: CASSGRLGVNVLTF. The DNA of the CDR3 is TGCGCCAGCAGCGGCAGGCTCGGCGTCAACGTCCTGACTTTC.